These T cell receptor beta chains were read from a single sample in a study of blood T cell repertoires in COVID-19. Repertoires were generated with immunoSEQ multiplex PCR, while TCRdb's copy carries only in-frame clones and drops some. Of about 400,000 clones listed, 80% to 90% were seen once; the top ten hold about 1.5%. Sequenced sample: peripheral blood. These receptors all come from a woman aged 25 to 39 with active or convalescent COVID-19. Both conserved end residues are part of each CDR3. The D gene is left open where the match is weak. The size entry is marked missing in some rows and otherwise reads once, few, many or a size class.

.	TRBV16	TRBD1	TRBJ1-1	CASSQYTGGSIMNTEAFF	TGTGCCAGCAGCCAATACACAGGGGGCAGCATTATGAACACTGAAGCTTTCTTT
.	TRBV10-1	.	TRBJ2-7	CASSESLAVSSYEQYF	TGCGCCAGCAGTGAGTCGTTGGCGGTTAGCTCCTACGAGCAGTACTTC
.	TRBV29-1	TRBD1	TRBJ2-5	CSLRTGGIQETQYF	TGCAGCTTGAGGACAGGGGGCATTCAAGAGACCCAGTACTTC
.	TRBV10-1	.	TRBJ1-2	CASSENRVNGGYTF	TGCGCCAGCAGTGAAAACAGGGTTAACGGTGGCTACACCTTC
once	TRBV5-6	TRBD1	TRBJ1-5	CASSQWDRGLGQPQHF	TGTGCCAGCAGCCAATGGGACAGGGGACTTGGTCAGCCCCAGCATTTT
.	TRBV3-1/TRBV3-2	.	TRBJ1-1	CASSQSTTQAFF	TGTGCCAGCAGCCAATCGACAACCCAAGCTTTCTTT
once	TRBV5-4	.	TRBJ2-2	CASSRKPGDTGELFF	TGTGCCAGCAGTCGCAAGCCGGGGGACACCGGGGAGCTGTTTTTT
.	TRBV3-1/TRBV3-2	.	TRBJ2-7	CASSQGSEREQYF	TGTGCCAGCAGCCAAGGATCTGAGCGCGAGCAGTACTTC
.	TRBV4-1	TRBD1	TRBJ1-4	CASSQGDRDNEKLFF	TGCGCCAGCAGCCAGGGGGACAGGGATAATGAAAAACTGTTTTTT
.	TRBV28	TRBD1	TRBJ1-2	CASSISQGAYGYTF	TGTGCCAGCAGTATCTCACAGGGGGCCTATGGCTACACCTTC
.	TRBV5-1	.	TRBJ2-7	CASSLADNYEQYF	TGCGCCAGCAGCTTGGCGGACAACTACGAGCAGTACTTC
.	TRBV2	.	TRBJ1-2	CASSEVQSYGYTF	TGTGCCAGCAGTGAGGTACAGTCCTATGGCTACACCTTC
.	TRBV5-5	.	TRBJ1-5	CASSSGNNQPQHF	TGTGCCAGCTCCTCGGGGAACAATCAGCCCCAGCATTTT
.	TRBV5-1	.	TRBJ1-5	CASSLTGTINQPQHF	TGCGCCAGCAGCTTAACAGGGACCATCAATCAGCCCCAGCATTTT
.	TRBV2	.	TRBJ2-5	CASRAWESQETQYF	TGTGCCAGCAGGGCATGGGAGTCCCAAGAGACCCAGTACTTC
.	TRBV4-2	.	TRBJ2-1	CASSPNGGTYNEQFF	TGTGCCAGCAGCCCCAACGGGGGAACCTACAATGAGCAGTTCTTC
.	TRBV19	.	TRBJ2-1	CASSISGRSSYNEQFF	TGTGCCAGTAGTATATCAGGGCGAAGCTCCTACAATGAGCAGTTCTTC
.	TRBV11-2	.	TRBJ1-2	CASSPREEGPYGYTF	TGTGCCAGCAGCCCCCGGGAGGAAGGGCCCTATGGCTACACCTTC
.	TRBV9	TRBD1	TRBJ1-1	CASSVGPGTGGTEAFF	TGTGCCAGCAGCGTAGGGCCAGGGACAGGGGGGACTGAAGCTTTCTTT
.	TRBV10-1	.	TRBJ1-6	CASSRDKDSPLHF	TGCGCCAGCAGTCGGGACAAGGATTCACCCCTCCACTTT
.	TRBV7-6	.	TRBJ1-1	CASSLLGGTNTEAFF	TGTGCCAGCAGCTTATTAGGGGGAACGAACACTGAAGCTTTCTTT